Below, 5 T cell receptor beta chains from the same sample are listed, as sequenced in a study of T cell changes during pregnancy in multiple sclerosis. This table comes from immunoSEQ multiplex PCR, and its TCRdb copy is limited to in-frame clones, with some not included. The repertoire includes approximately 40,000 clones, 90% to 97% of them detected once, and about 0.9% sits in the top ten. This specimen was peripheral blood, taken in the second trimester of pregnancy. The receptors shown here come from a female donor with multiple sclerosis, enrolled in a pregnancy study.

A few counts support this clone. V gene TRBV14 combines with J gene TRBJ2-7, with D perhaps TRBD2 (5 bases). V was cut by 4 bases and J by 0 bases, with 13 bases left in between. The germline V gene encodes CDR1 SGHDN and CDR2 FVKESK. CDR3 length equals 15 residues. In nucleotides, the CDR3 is TGTGCCAGCAGCCCCTGGACTCCGAGCTCCTACGAGCAGTACTTC. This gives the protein CASSPWTPSSYEQYF.

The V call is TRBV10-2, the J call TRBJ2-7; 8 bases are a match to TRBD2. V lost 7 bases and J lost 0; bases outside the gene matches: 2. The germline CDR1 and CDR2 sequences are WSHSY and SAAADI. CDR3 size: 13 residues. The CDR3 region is CASKRESSYEQYF. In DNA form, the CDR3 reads TGCGCCAGCAAGCGGGAGTCCTCCTACGAGCAGTACTTC.

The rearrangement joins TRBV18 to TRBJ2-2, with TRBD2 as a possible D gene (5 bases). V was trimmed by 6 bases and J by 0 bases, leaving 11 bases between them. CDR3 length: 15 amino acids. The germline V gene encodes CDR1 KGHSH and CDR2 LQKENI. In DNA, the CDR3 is TGTGCCAGCTCGGAGGCCGGGACGAACACCGGGGAGCTGTTTTTT. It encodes CASSEAGTNTGELFF.

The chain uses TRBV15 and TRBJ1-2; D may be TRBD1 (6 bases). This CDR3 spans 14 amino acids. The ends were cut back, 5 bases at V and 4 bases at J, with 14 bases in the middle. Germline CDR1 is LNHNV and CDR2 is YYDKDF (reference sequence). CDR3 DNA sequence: TGTGCCACCAGCCCTAGGACAGCTACCTATGGCTACACCTTC. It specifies CATSPRTATYGYTF.

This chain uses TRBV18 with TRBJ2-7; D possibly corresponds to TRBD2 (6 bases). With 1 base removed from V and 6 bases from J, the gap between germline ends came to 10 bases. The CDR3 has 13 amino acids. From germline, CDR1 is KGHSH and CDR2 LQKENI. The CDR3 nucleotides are TGTGCCAGCTCACCACGGGCCGGGGGCGAGCAGTACTTC. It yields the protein CASSPRAGGEQYF.